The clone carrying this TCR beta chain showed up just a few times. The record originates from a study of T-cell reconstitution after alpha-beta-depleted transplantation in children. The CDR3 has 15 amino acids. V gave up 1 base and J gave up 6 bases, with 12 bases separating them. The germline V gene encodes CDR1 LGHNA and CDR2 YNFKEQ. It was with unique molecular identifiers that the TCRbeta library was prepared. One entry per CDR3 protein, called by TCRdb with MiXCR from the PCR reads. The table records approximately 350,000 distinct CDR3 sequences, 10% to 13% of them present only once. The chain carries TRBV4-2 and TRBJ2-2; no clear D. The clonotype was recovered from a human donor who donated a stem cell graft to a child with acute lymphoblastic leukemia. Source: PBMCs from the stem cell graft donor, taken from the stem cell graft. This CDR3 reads CASSQVQGFAGELFF. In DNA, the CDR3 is TGTGCCAGCAGCCAAGTACAAGGGTTCGCCGGGGAGCTGTTTTTT.